These T cell receptor beta chains were read from a single sample in a study of blood T cell repertoires in COVID-19. Using immunoSEQ multiplex PCR, the repertoire was profiled, and TCRdb retains in-frame clones only, with some absent. The sample contains roughly 250,000 clones, roughly 80% of which appear only once. The sequencing input was peripheral blood. The receptors stem from a woman aged 55-75 years with active or convalescent COVID-19. CDR3s include the opening cysteine and the closing phenylalanine or tryptophan. Fields, in order: CDR3 protein, CDR3 DNA, J gene, V gene, D gene, clone size, CDR3 length. D genes are given only for firm matches. Not every row has a clone size; where given, it reads once, few, many or a size class.

CAGRDHIRGTTDTQYF,TGTGCCGGCAGGGATCATATCAGGGGGACCACAGATACGCAGTATTTT,TRBJ2-3,TRBV7-9,TRBD1,.,16
CASSEAQVGPNEQFF,TGTGCCAGCAGTGAAGCGCAGGTAGGCCCCAATGAGCAGTTCTTC,TRBJ2-1,TRBV2,.,.,15
CASSEAPLRANEKLFF,TGCGCCAGCAGCGAAGCCCCTTTGAGGGCTAATGAAAAACTGTTTTTT,TRBJ1-4,TRBV5-1,.,few,16
CASSPGTGGNQPQHF,TGTGCCAGCTCACCAGGGACAGGGGGCAATCAGCCCCAGCATTTT,TRBJ1-5,TRBV18,TRBD1,.,15
CASSPTGGKGNSPLHF,TGTGCCAGCAGCCCGACAGGGGGGAAGGGGAATTCACCCCTCCACTTT,TRBJ1-6,TRBV7-9,TRBD1,few,16
CASSSPTGKAYEQYF,TGCGCCAGCAGCTCCCCCACCGGGAAAGCCTACGAGCAGTACTTC,TRBJ2-7,TRBV5-1,.,.,15
CASSFGGQQFF,TGTGCCAGCAGCTTCGGGGGACAGCAGTTCTTC,TRBJ2-1,TRBV11-3,.,.,11
CAWSRGPEAFF,TGTGCCTGGAGCAGGGGTCCTGAAGCTTTCTTT,TRBJ1-1,TRBV30,.,.,11
CASSYSRDRGNEQFF,TGTGCCAGCAGTTATTCGCGGGACAGGGGCAATGAGCAGTTCTTC,TRBJ2-1,TRBV6-5,TRBD1,once,15
CASSLRLAGGDTQETQYF,TGTGCCAGCAGCTTAAGACTAGCGGGGGGGGATACCCAAGAGACCCAGTACTTC,TRBJ2-5,TRBV7-2,TRBD2,.,18
CASSFSRQGAYEQYF,TGTGCCAGCAGCTTTTCCCGGCAGGGGGCTTACGAGCAGTACTTC,TRBJ2-7,TRBV7-9,TRBD1,.,15
CASSQYAPGQGPGTNEKLFF,TGTGCCAGCAGCCAATACGCACCGGGACAGGGCCCCGGCACTAATGAAAAACTGTTTTTT,TRBJ1-4,TRBV3-1/TRBV3-2,TRBD1,.,20
CASSSRGRLADTQYF,TGTGCCAGCAGTTCCAGGGGGCGCTTAGCAGATACGCAGTATTTT,TRBJ2-3,TRBV5-6,TRBD1,.,15
CASTRLTTDTQYF,TGTGCCAGCACACGACTCACCACAGATACGCAGTATTTT,TRBJ2-3,TRBV7-2,.,.,13
CASSTDRGGPYEQYF,TGTGCCAGCTCAACGGACAGGGGGGGGCCCTACGAGCAGTACTTC,TRBJ2-7,TRBV18,TRBD1,.,15
CASSQEWLTGAQNSPLHF,TGCGCCAGCAGCCAAGAATGGTTGACAGGGGCCCAAAATTCACCCCTCCACTTT,TRBJ1-6,TRBV4-3,TRBD1,.,18
CASSYSSRGDAEAFF,TGTGCCAGCAGTTACTCATCCAGGGGGGATGCTGAAGCTTTCTTT,TRBJ1-1,TRBV6-5,TRBD1,few,15
CASSLLGDSPLHF,TGTGCCAGCAGCTTATTAGGGGATTCACCCCTCCACTTT,TRBJ1-6,TRBV7-3,.,.,13
CASSWTGVSPLHF,TGTGCCAGCAGTTGGACAGGGGTCTCACCCCTCCACTTT,TRBJ1-6,TRBV12-3/TRBV12-4,TRBD1,.,13
CASSCPGQGIRKKGNSPLHF,TGTGCCAGCAGCTGCCCGGGACAGGGGATAAGGAAGAAAGGGAATTCACCCCTCCACTTT,TRBJ1-6,TRBV12-1,.,.,20
CASSLGQDNSPLHF,TGTGCCAGTAGTTTAGGACAGGATAATTCACCCCTCCACTTT,TRBJ1-6,TRBV19,TRBD1,.,14
CASSLEIGQGRGGPQHF,TGTGCCAGCAGCTTAGAGATTGGACAGGGGAGGGGTGGGCCCCAGCATTTT,TRBJ1-5,TRBV11-2,TRBD1,few,17
CSVQGAYGYTF,TGCAGCGTACAGGGGGCCTATGGCTACACCTTC,TRBJ1-2,TRBV29-1,TRBD1,.,11
CASSQDRSGSYEQYF,TGCGCCAGCAGCCAAGATCGGTCAGGGTCATACGAGCAGTACTTC,TRBJ2-7,TRBV4-3,.,.,15
CASSPSESIQPQHF,TGTGCCAGCTCACCCTCGGAGAGTATTCAGCCCCAGCATTTT,TRBJ1-5,TRBV18,.,few,14